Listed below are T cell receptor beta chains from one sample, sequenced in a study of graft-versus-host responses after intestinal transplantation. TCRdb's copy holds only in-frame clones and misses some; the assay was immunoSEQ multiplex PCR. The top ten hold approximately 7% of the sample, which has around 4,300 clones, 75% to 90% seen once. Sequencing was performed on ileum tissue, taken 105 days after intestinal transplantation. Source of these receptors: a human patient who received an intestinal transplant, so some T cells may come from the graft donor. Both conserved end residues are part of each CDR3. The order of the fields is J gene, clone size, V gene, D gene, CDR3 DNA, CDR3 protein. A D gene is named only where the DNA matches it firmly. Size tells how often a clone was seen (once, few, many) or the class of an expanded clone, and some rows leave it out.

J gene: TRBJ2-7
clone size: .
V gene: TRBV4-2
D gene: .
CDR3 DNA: TGTGCCAGCAGCCAAGAACGACTAGGTAGCTACGAGCAGTACTTC
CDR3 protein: CASSQERLGSYEQYF

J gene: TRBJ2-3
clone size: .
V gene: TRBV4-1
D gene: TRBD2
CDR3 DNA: TGCGCCAGCAGCCAGGGACTAGCGGGGAGCACAGATACGCAGTATTTT
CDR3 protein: CASSQGLAGSTDTQYF

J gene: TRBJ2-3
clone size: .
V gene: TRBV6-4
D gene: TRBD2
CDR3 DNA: TGTGCCAGCAGTGACTCTGGACTAGTGCTCCGGCCAGATACGCAGTATTTT
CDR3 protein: CASSDSGLVLRPDTQYF

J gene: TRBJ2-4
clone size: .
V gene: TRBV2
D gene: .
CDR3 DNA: TGTGCCAGCAGTCCCAGACAGTTTCAGTACTTC
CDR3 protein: CASSPRQFQYF

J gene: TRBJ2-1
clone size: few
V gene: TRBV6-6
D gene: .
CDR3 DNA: TGTGCCAGCAGTTACTCTGGGACTTATGAGCAGTTCTTC
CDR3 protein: CASSYSGTYEQFF

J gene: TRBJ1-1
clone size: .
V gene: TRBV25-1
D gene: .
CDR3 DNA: TGTGCCAGCAGTGAATACGGGGGGAACACTGAAGCTTTCTTT
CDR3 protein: CASSEYGGNTEAFF

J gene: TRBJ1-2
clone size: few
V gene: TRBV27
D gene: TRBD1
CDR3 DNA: TGTGCCAGCAGTCCCGGACAGGACCCCTATGGCTACACCTTC
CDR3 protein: CASSPGQDPYGYTF

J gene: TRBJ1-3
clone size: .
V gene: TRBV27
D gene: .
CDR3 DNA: TGTGCCAGCAGTTTCGAGGGGCTAGTTTCTGGAAACACCATATATTTT
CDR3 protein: CASSFEGLVSGNTIYF

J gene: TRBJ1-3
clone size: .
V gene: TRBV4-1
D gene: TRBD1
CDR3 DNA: TGCGCCAGCAGCCAAGCCACAGGGGTCGGAAACACCATATATTTT
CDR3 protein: CASSQATGVGNTIYF

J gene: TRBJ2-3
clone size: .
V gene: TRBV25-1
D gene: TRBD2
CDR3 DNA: TGTGCCAGCAGACTAGCGGGGGGCACAGATACGCAGTATTTT
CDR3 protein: CASRLAGGTDTQYF

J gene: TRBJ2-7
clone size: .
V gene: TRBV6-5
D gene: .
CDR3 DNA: TGTGCCAGCAGTTACTGGACCTTCTCCCCCTACGAGCAGTACTTC
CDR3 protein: CASSYWTFSPYEQYF

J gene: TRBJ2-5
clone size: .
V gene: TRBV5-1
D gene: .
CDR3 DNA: TGCGCCAGCAGCTTGGGGCTAGCGTGGGAGACCCAGTACTTC
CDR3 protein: CASSLGLAWETQYF

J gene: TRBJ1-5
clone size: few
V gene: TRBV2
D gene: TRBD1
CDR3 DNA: TGTGCCAGCAGTGAGGACAGGGGGCGCAATCAGCCCCAGCATTTT
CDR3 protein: CASSEDRGRNQPQHF

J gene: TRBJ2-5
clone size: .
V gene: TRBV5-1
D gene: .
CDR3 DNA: TGCGCCAGCAGCTTCCAGGGAGAGACCCAGTACTTC
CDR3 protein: CASSFQGETQYF

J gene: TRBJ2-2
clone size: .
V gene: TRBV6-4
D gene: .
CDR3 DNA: TGTGCCAGCAGTGAGGGGCGGGGGAACACCGGGGAGCTGTTTTTT
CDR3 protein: CASSEGRGNTGELFF

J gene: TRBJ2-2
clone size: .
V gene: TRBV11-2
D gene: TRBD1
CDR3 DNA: TGTGCCAGCAGCCAACCCCCCTACAGGGGCGGCACCGGGGAGCTGTTTTTT
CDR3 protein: CASSQPPYRGGTGELFF

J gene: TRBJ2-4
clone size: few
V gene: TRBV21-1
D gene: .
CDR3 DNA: TGTGCCAGCGGGGGAATCAAGGCCAAAAACATTCAGTACTTC
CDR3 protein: CASGGIKAKNIQYF

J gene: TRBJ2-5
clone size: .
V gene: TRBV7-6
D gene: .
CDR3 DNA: TGTGCCAGCAGTCAATCGGGACCTAAAGAGACCCAGTACTTC
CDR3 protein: CASSQSGPKETQYF

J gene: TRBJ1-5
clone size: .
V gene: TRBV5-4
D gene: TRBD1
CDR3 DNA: TGTGCCAGCAGCTCGGGACAGGGTGATCAGCCCCAGCATTTT
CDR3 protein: CASSSGQGDQPQHF

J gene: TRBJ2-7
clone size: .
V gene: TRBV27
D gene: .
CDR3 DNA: TGTGCCAGCAGTTTATACTGGGCCCTGAGCGAGCAGTACTTC
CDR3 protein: CASSLYWALSEQYF

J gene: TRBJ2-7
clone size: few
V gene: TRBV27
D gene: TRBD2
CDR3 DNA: TGTGCCAGCAACCCCAGCGGGGGCCTCTCCTACGAGCAGTACTTC
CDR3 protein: CASNPSGGLSYEQYF

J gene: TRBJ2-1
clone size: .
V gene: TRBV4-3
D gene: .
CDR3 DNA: TGCGCCAGCAGCCAATCCTTTAGCCCCAGGGAGCAGTTCTTC
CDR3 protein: CASSQSFSPREQFF

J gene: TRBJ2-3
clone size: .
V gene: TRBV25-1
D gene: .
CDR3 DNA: TGTGCCAGCAGTGAACGGGACAACACAGATACGCAGTATTTT
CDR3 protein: CASSERDNTDTQYF

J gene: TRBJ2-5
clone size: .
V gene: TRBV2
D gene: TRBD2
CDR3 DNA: TGTGCCAGCAGGAAGCTCACTAGCGTGCCGGAGACCCAGTACTTC
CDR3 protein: CASRKLTSVPETQYF

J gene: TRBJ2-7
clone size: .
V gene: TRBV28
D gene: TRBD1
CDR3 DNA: TGTGCCAGCAGTTTAAAAACAGGGGGCGCCTACGAGCAGTACTTC
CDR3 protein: CASSLKTGGAYEQYF

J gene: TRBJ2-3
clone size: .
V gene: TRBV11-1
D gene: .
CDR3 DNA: TGTGCCAGCAGCTCCCGGGATACGCAGTATTTT
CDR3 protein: CASSSRDTQYF

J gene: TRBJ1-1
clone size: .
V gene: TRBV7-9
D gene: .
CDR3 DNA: TGTGCCAGCAGCTTAAACAGGGTCATGAACACTGAAGCTTTCTTT
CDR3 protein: CASSLNRVMNTEAFF

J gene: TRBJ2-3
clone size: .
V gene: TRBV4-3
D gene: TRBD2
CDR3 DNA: TGCGCCAGCAGCCGCGGACTAGGAGTCACAGATACGCAGTATTTT
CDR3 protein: CASSRGLGVTDTQYF

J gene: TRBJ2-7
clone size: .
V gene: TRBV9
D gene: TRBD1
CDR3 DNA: TGTGCCAGCAGCCATCCGACAGGGCGCGAGCAGTACTTC
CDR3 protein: CASSHPTGREQYF